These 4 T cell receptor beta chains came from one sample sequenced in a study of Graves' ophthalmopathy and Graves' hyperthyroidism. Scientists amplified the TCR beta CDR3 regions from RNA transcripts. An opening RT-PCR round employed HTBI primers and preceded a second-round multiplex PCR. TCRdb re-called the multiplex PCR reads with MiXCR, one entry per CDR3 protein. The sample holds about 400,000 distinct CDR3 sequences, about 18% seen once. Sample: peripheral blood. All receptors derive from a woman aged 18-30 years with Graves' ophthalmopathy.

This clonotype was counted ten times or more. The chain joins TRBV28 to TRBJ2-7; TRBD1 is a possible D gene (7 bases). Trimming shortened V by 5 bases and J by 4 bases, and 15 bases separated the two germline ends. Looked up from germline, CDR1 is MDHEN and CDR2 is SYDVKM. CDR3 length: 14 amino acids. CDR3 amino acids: CASSHAGQPYEQYF. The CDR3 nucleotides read TGTGCCAGCAGTCACGCGGGACAGCCATACGAGCAGTACTTC.

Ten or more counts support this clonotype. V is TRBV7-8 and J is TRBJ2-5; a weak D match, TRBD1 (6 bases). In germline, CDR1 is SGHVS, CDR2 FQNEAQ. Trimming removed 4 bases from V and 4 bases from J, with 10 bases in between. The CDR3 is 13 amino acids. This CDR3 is CASSSPGAETQYF. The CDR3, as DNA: TGTGCCAGCAGCTCACCAGGGGCAGAGACCCAGTACTTC.

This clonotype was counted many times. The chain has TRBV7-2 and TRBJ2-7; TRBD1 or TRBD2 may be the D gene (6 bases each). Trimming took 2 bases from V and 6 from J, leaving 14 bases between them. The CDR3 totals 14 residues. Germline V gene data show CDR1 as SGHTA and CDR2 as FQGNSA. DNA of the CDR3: TGTGCCAGCAGCTTAACCCCGGGGGCGGGCGAGCAGTACTTC. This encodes CASSLTPGAGEQYF. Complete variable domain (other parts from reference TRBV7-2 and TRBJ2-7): GAGVSQSPSNKVTEKGKDVELRCDPISGHTALYWYRQSLGQGLEFLIYFQGNSAPDKSGLPSDRFSAERTGGSVSTLTIQRTQQEDSAVYLCASSLTPGAGEQYFGPGTRLTVT.

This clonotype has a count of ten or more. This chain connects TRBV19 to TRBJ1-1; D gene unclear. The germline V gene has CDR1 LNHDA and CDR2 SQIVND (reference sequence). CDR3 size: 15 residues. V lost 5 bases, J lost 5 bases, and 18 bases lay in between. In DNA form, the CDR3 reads TGTGCCAGTAGTCCTACTTCGACCGGAGAGACTGAAGCTTTCTTT. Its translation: CASSPTSTGETEAFF.